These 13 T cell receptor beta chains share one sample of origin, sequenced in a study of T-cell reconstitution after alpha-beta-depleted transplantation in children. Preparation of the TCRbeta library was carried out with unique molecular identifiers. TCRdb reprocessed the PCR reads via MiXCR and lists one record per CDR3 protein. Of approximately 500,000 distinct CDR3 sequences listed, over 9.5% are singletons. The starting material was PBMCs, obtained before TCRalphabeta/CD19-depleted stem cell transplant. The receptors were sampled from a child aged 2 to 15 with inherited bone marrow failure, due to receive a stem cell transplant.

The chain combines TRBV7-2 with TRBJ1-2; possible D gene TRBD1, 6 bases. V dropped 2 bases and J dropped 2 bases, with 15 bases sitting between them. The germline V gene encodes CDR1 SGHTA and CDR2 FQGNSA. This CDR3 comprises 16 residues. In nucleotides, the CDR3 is TGTGCCAGCAGCTTATCGATTCAGGGGCCAAACTATGGCTACACCTTC. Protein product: CASSLSIQGPNYGYTF.

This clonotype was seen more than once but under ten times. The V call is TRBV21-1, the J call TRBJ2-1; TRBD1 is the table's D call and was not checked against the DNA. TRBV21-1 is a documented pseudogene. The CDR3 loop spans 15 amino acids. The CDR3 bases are TGTGCCAGCAGCAAAGGACAGGGGAAGGACAATGAGCAGTTCTTC. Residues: CASSKGQGKDNEQFF.

CDR3 residues: CASSQGLGIANNEQFF. The DNA of the CDR3 is TGCGCCAGCAGCCAAGGTCTCGGAATAGCTAACAATGAGCAGTTCTTC. The V call is TRBV4-3, the J call TRBJ2-1, with D unresolved. The germline gives CDR1 LGHNA, CDR2 YSLEER. The CDR3 is 16 residues long. V was clipped by 1 base and J by 5 bases, with 15 bases between them.

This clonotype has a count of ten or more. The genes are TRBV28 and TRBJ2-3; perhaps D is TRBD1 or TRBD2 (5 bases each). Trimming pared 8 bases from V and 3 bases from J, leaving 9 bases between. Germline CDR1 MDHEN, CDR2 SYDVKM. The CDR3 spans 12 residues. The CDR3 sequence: CASAGSTDTQYF. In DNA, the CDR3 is TGTGCCAGCGCAGGGAGTACAGATACGCAGTATTTT. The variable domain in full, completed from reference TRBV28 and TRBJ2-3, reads DVKVTQSSRYLVKRTGEKVFLECVQDMDHENMFWYRQDPGLGLRLIYFSYDVKMKEKGDIPEGYSVSREKKERFSLILESASTNQTSMYLCASAGSTDTQYFGPGTRLTVL.

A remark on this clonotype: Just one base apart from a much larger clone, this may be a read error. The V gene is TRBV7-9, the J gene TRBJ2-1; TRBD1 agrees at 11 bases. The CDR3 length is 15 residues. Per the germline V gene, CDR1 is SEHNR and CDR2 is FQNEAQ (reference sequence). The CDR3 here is CASSLGQGAYSEQFF. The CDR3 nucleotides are TGTGCCAGCAGCCTAGGACAGGGGGCCTACAGTGAGCAGTTCTTC.

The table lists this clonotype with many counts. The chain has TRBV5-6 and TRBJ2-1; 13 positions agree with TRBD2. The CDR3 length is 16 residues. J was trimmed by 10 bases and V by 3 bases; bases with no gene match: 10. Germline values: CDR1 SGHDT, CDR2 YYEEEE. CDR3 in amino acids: CASSSGLAGVFLEQFF. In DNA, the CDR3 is TGTGCCAGCAGCTCAGGACTAGCGGGAGTTTTTCTAGAGCAGTTCTTC.

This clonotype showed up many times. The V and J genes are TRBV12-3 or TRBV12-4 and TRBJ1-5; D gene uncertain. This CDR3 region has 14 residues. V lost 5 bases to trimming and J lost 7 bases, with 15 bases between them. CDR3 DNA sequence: TGTGCCAGCAGTCCTGTGGGATCCAGCCAGCCCCAGCATTTT. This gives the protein CASSPVGSSQPQHF.

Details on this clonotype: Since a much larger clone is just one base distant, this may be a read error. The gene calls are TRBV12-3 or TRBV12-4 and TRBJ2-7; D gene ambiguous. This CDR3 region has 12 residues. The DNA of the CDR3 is TGTGCCAGCAGACTATACTCCTACGAGGAGTACTTC. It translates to CASRLYSYEEYF.

CDR3 DNA: TGTGCCATCTCCGACAGGGTCAGAGCGGGAGGGCCAGGCAATGAGCAGTTCTTC. Encoded protein: CAISDRVRAGGPGNEQFF. The rearrangement uses TRBV12-3 or TRBV12-4 and TRBJ2-1, with 10 bases that match TRBD2. V dropped 10 bases and J dropped 6; count of bases not matched to a gene: 21. CDR3 size: 18 residues.

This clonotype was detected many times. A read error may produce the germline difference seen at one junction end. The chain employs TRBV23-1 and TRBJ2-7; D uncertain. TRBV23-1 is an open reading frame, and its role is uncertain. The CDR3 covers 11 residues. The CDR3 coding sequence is TGCGCCAGTAGTCTTCGAGACGAGCAGTACTTC. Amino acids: CASSLRDEQYF.

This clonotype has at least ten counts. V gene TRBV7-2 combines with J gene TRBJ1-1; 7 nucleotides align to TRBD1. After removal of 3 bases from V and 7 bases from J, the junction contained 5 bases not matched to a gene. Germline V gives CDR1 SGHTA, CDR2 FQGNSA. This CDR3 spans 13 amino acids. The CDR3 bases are TGTGCCAGCAGCTTGGGACAGCTCCTTGAAGCTTTCTTT. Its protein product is CASSLGQLLEAFF. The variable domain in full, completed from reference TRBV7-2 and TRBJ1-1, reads GAGVSQSPSNKVTEKGKDVELRCDPISGHTALYWYRQSLGQGLEFLIYFQGNSAPDKSGLPSDRFSAERTGGSVSTLTIQRTQQEDSAVYLCASSLGQLLEAFFGQGTRLTVV.

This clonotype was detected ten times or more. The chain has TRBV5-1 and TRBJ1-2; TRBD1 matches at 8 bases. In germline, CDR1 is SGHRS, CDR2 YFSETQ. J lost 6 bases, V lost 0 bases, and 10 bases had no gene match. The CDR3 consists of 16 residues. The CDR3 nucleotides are TGCGCCAGCAGCTTGGCGGGGGCCAGGGGGCTTAATGGCTACACCTTC. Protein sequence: CASSLAGARGLNGYTF.

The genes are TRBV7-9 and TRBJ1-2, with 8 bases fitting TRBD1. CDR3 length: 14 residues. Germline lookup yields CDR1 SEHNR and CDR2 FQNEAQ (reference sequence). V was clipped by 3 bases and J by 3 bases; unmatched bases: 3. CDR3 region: CASSLGTGDYGYTF. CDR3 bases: TGTGCCAGCAGCTTGGGGACAGGAGACTATGGCTACACCTTC.